One sample yielded the 18 T cell receptor beta chains listed below, sequenced in a study of blood T cells in healthy people across ages. The second PCR ran about 6 to 12 cycles with a sample-barcoded 5' primer and J-beta primers. TCRdb re-analysed the 5' RACE reads in MiXCR, keeping a single row per CDR3 protein. The profile covers about 930,000 distinct CDR3 sequences, with 25% to 35% appearing a single time and roughly a tenth taken by the ten largest. These data also featured in a second study, about T cells of mothers and their children.

The sample comprised blood. These receptors came from a woman in her thirties or forties in good health.

The chain uses TRBV29-1 and TRBJ1-1; the D gene is possibly TRBD1 (6 bases). Germline CDR1 SQVTM, CDR2 ANQGSEA. The germline V and J ends were trimmed by 6 bases and 4 bases, with 18 bases remaining between them. The CDR3 has 14 residues. The CDR3 DNA sequence: TGCAGCGTCCGACTGATGAGGGGGGTCACTGAAGCTTTCTTT. Translated: CSVRLMRGVTEAFF.

The chain recombines TRBV5-1 with TRBJ2-7, with D possibly being TRBD1 (6 bases). Germline V lookup: CDR1 SGHRS, CDR2 YFSETQ. Trimming removed 0 bases at V and 5 bases at J, with 15 bases between. This CDR3 comprises 15 residues. CDR3 region: CASSLGGQAINEQYF. Written as DNA, the CDR3 is TGCGCCAGCAGCTTGGGGGGGCAGGCGATAAACGAGCAGTACTTC.

This clonotype was detected only a few times. This may be a read error: a much more frequent sequence differs by one nucleotide. The chain recombines TRBV27 with TRBJ2-5; 7 bases align to TRBD2. This CDR3 spans 15 amino acids. V dropped 6 bases and J dropped 11; count of bases not matched to a gene: 18. CDR1 and CDR2 from the germline V gene are MNHEY and SMNVEV (reference sequence). The CDR3 coding sequence is TGTGCCAGCAGCTCCGTCAGCGGGGACTCCTACGGGCAGTACTTC. Its protein product is CASSSVSGDSYGQYF.

This clonotype has just a few counts. The chain links TRBV24-1 to TRBJ1-1; D perhaps matches TRBD1 (6 bases). CDR1 is KGHDR, CDR2 SFDVKD, per germline. Trimming took 1 base from V and 9 from J, leaving 8 bases between them. This CDR3 is built from 12 residues. CDR3 residues: CATSDFQGKAFF. The CDR3 region has the DNA TGTGCCACCAGTGATTTTCAGGGGAAAGCTTTCTTT.

The chain links TRBV4-1 to TRBJ2-7; D remains ambiguous. CDR1 and CDR2 (germline): MGHRA, YSYEKL. Trimming left V 0 bases short and J 3 bases short, with 9 bases between. The CDR3 is made up of 14 amino acids. The CDR3 coding sequence is TGCGCCAGCAGCCAAGATGGCCAACTCTACGAGCAGTACTTC. Encoded protein: CASSQDGQLYEQYF.

At least ten counts were recorded for this clonotype. The chain has TRBV18 and TRBJ2-7; 7 bases align to TRBD2. After removal of 0 bases from V and 2 bases from J, the junction contained 4 bases not matched to a gene. The CDR3 has 15 amino acids. Looked up from germline, CDR1 is KGHSH and CDR2 is LQKENI. The CDR3 protein is CASSPPLAGTYEQYF. The CDR3 nucleotides read TGTGCCAGCTCACCACCTTTAGCGGGTACCTACGAGCAGTACTTC. Full variable domain (missing parts from reference TRBV18 and TRBJ2-7): NAGVMQNPRHLVRRRGQEARLRCSPMKGHSHVYWYRQLPEEGLKFMVYLQKENIIDESGMPKERFSAEFPKEGPSILRIQQVVRGDSAAYFCASSPPLAGTYEQYFGPGTRLTVT.

J is TRBJ2-1 and V is TRBV20-1; 9 bases line up with TRBD2. V lost 6 bases, J lost 7 bases, and 13 bases stayed unmatched. The CDR3 totals 15 residues. Germline V gene lookup returns CDR1 DFQATT and CDR2 SNEGSKA (reference sequence). Here the CDR3 reads CSAGRGGGVRNEQFF. The CDR3 bases are TGCAGTGCCGGCAGGGGCGGGGGGGTGCGGAATGAGCAGTTCTTC.

This rearrangement joins TRBV7-9 to TRBJ1-2, with TRBD1 matching 7 bases. The CDR3 has 16 residues. J lost 6 bases, V lost 1 base, and 11 bases had no gene match. In germline, CDR1 is SEHNR, CDR2 FQNEAQ (reference sequence). This CDR3 is CASSLVGDSWVNGYTF. DNA of the CDR3: TGTGCCAGCAGCTTAGTTGGGGACAGTTGGGTAAATGGCTACACCTTC.

The chain uses TRBV5-5 and TRBJ2-1, with D possibly being TRBD1 (6 bases). CDR3 length equals 17 residues. Germline V gene sequence: CDR1 SGHKS, CDR2 YYEKEE (reference sequence). Trimming removed 1 base from V and 7 bases from J, with 21 bases in between. CDR3 sequence reads: CASSLLGSPRGRNEQFF. The CDR3 coding sequence is TGTGCCAGCAGCTTGTTAGGTAGCCCCAGGGGAAGGAATGAGCAGTTCTTC.

This clonotype has a single count. This rearrangement joins TRBV12-5 to TRBJ2-3, with D perhaps TRBD1 or TRBD2 (6 bases each). The ends were cut back, 1 base at V and 5 bases at J, with 16 bases in the middle. Germline-derived CDR1 and CDR2 are LGHNT and FRNRAP. The CDR3 extends over 16 amino acids. The CDR3, as DNA: TGTGCTAGTGGTTTGGGGACTTTGGGGGGCAGAGATACGCAGTATTTT. This codes for CASGLGTLGGRDTQYF.

V is TRBV25-1 and J is TRBJ1-4; D possibly corresponds to TRBD1 (6 bases). The ends were cut back, 5 bases at V and 12 bases at J, with 13 bases in the middle. CDR3 size: 12 residues. The germline gives CDR1 MGHDK, CDR2 SYGVNS. This CDR3 is CASSKTGRELFF. The CDR3 bases are TGTGCCAGCAGTAAAACAGGGAGGGAACTGTTTTTT.

In its sample, this clonotype was seen many times. The CDR3 nucleotides are TGCAGTGCTAGAGGCCTAGCGGGGGGCAATGAGCAGTTCTTC. Protein product: CSARGLAGGNEQFF. The gene calls are TRBV20-1 and TRBJ2-1; 11 nucleotides line up with TRBD2. The CDR3 extends over 14 amino acids. V trimming: 1 base; J trimming: 6 bases; junction bases outside the gene matches: 2. From germline, CDR1 is DFQATT and CDR2 SNEGSKA (reference sequence).

The V gene is TRBV7-2, the J gene TRBJ2-2; 9 nucleotides match TRBD1. CDR1 SGHTA and CDR2 FQGNSA come from the germline V gene. V was clipped by 1 base and J by 5 bases; unmatched bases: 8. This CDR3 has 17 amino acids. CDR3 protein: CASSLEWDRENTGELFF. CDR3 bases: TGTGCCAGCAGCTTAGAGTGGGACAGGGAAAATACCGGGGAGCTGTTTTTT.

Regarding this clonotype: The germline gene is not matched at one end of the junction; a read error may be the cause. The gene calls are TRBV7-9 and TRBJ2-7, with no clear D. The J call is in doubt because the DNA end fits TRBJ2-5 better. Germline assignment: CDR1 SEHNR and CDR2 FQNEAQ (reference sequence). CDR3 size: 13 residues. The CDR3 bases are TGTACCAGCAGCTTGCCCCTTAAAGAGACCCAGTACTTC. This translates into CTSSLPLKETQYF.

This clonotype was seen ten or more times. This chain joins TRBV6-2 or TRBV6-3 and TRBJ2-7; 8 positions agree with TRBD1. After removal of 6 bases from V and 5 bases from J, the junction contained 6 bases not matched to a gene. CDR1 and CDR2 from the germline V gene are MNHEY and SVGEGT. This CDR3 has 13 amino acids. The CDR3, as DNA: TGTGCCAGCAGCCGGACAGGGTTGAACGAGCAGTACTTC. It translates to CASSRTGLNEQYF.

This clonotype was detected many times. The chain links TRBV7-2 to TRBJ2-5; no clear D gene. CDR1 and CDR2 (germline): SGHTA, FQGNSA. This CDR3 region has 13 residues. Deletions cut 4 bases from V and 4 bases from J, with 10 bases between. The DNA of the CDR3 is TGTGCCAGCAGCTCCTTCTTCGGAGAGACCCAGTACTTC. Translated: CASSSFFGETQYF.

This clonotype came up many times. The rearrangement uses TRBV15 and TRBJ2-5, with TRBD1 as a possible D gene (6 bases). The germline CDR1 and CDR2 sequences are LNHNV and YYDKDF (reference sequence). V lost 5 bases and J lost 1, with 8 bases in between. The CDR3 spans 13 residues. The CDR3 loop is CATSRQAQETQYF. DNA of the CDR3: TGTGCCACCAGCCGACAGGCCCAAGAGACCCAGTACTTC.

This clonotype was counted ten times or more. DNA for the CDR3: TGCGCCAGCAGCCCCGCTGGGGGAGACGGCTACACCTTC. Residues: CASSPAGGDGYTF. The chain uses TRBV4-1 and TRBJ1-2; perhaps TRBD1 as D (5 bases). V was cut by 4 bases and J by 8 bases, with 14 bases left in between. Per germline, CDR1 MGHRA and CDR2 YSYEKL. The CDR3 spans 13 residues.